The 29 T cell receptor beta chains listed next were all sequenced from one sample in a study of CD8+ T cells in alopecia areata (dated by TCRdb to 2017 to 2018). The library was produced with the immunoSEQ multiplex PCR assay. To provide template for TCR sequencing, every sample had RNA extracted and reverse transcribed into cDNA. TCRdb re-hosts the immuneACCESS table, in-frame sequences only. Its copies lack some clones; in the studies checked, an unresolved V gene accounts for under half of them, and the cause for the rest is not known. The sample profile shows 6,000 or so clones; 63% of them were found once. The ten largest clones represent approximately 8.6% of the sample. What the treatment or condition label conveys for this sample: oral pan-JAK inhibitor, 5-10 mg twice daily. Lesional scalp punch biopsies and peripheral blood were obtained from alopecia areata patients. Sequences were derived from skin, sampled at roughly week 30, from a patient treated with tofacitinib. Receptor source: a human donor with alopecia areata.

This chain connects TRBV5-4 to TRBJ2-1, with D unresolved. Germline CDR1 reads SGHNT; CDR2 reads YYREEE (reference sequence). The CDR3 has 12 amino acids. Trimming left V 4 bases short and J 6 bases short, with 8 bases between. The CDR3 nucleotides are TGTGCCAGCAGCCAAGACCTCAATGAGCAGTTCTTC. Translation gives CASSQDLNEQFF.

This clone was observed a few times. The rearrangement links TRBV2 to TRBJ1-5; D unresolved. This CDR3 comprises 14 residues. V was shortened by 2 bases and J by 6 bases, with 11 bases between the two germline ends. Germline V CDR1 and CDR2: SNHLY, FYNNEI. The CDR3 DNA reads TGTGCCAGCAGTGAAAATAAGAGGATTCAGCCCCAGCATTTT. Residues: CASSENKRIQPQHF.

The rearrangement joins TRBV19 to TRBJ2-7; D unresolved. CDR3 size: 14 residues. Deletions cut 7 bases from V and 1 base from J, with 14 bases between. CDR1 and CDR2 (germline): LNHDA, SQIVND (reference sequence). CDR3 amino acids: CASKTAVASYEQYF. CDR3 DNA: TGTGCCAGTAAGACGGCAGTAGCTTCCTACGAGCAGTACTTC.

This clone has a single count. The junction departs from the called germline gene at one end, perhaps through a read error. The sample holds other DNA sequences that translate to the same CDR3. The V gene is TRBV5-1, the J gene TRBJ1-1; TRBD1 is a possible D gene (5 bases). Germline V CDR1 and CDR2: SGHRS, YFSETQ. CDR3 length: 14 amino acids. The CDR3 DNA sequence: TGTGCCAGCAGCTATGGGGGTGATCGCACTGAAGCTTTCTTT. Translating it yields CASSYGGDRTEAFF.

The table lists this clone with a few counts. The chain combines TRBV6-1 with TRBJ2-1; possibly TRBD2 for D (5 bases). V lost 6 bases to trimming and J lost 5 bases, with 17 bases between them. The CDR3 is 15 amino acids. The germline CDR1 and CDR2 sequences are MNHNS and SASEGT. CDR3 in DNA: TGTGCCAGCAGGGAACTAGAGGGATTCAACAATGAGCAGTTCTTC. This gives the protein CASRELEGFNNEQFF.

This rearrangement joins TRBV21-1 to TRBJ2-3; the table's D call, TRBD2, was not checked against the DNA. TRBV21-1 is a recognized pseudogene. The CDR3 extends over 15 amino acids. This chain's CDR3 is CASSKEPAEVDTQYF. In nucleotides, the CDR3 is TGTGCCAGCAGCAAAGAGCCAGCGGAGGTGGATACGCAGTATTTT.

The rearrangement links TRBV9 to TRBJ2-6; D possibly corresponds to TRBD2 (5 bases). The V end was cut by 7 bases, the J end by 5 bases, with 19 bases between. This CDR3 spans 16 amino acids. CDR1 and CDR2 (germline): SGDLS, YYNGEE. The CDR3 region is CASGRLYQSRANVLTF. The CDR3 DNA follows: TGTGCCAGCGGGAGATTGTACCAAAGTCGGGCCAACGTCCTGACTTTC.

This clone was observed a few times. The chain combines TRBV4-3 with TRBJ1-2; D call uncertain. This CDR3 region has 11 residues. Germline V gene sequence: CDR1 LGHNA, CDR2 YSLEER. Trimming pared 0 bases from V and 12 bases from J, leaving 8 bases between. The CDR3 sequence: CASSQDGEDTF. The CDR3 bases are TGCGCCAGCAGCCAAGATGGGGAGGACACCTTC.

Written as DNA, the CDR3 is TGCAGCGTCACCCGGGGGGCGAGCAATCAGCCCCAGCATTTT. Translating it yields CSVTRGASNQPQHF. The chain employs TRBV29-1 and TRBJ1-5; a possible D gene is TRBD1 (6 bases). CDR3 length: 14 residues. Trimming took off 6 bases at V and 1 base at J, with 13 bases between the two ends. Germline CDR1 reads SQVTM; CDR2 reads ANQGSEA.

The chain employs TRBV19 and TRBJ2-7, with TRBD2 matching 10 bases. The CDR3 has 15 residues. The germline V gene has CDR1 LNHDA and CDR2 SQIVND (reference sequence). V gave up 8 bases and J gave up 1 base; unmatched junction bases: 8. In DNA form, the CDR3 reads TGTGCCAGTTCACCGGGACTAGCGCTATCCTACGAGCAGTACTTC. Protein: CASSPGLALSYEQYF.

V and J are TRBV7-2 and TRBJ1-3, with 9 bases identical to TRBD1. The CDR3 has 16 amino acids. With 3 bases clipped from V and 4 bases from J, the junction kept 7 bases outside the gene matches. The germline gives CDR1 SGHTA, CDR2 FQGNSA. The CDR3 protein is CASSFKGTGLGNTIYF. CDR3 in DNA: TGTGCCAGCAGCTTTAAGGGGACAGGGTTGGGAAACACCATATATTTT.

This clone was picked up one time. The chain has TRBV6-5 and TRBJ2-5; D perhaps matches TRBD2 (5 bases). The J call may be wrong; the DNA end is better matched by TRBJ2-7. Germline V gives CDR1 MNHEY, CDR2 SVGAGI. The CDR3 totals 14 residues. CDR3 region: CASSYAGGSYEQYF. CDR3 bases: TGTGCCAGCAGTTACGCGGGCGGATCCTACGAGCAGTACTTC.

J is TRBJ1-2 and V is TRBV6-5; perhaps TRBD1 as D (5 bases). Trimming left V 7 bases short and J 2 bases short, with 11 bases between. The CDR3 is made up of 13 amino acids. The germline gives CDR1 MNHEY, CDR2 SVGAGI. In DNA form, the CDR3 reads TGTGCCAGCACTTTCGGGGGGAACTATGGCTACACCTTC. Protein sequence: CASTFGGNYGYTF.

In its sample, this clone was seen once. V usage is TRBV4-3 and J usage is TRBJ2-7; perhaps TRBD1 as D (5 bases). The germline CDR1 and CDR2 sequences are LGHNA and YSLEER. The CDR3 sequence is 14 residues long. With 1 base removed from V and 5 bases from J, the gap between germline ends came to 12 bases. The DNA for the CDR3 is TGCGCCAGCAGCCAAGGGCAGGGTAACAACGAGCAGTACTTC. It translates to CASSQGQGNNEQYF.

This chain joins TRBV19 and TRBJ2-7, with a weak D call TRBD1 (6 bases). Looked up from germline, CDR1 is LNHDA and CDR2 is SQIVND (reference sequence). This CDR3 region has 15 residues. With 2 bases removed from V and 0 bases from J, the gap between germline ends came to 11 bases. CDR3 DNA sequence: TGTGCCAGTAGTATAAAACAGGGTAGCTCCTACGAGCAGTACTTC. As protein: CASSIKQGSSYEQYF.

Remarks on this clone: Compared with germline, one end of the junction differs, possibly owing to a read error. CDR3 protein: CASSLTAGAETQYF. Here the CDR3 DNA reads TGTGCTAGCAGCTTAACGGCGGGAGCAGAGACCCAGTACTTC. The chain joins TRBV7-7 to TRBJ2-5; 7 nucleotides agree with TRBD2. The CDR3 spans 14 residues. Per germline, CDR1 SSHAT and CDR2 FNYEAQ (reference sequence).

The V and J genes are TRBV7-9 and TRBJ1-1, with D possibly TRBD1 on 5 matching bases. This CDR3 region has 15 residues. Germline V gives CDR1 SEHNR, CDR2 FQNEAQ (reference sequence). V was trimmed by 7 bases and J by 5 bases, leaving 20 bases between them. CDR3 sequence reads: CASIQQVFGETEAFF. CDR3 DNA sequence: TGTGCCAGCATTCAACAGGTTTTTGGAGAGACTGAAGCTTTCTTT.

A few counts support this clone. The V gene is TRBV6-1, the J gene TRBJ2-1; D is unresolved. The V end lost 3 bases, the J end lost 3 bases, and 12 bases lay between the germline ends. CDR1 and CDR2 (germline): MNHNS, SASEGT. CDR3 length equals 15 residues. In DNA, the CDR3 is TGTGCCAGCAGTGAGAAGCGTAACTTCTACAATGAGCAGTTCTTC. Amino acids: CASSEKRNFYNEQFF.

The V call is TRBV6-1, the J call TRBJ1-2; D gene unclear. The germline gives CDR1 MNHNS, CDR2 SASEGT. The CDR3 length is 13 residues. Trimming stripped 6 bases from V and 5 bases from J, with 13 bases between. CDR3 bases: TGTGCCAGCAGCCCAAACATTGGGTATGGCTACACCTTC. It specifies CASSPNIGYGYTF.

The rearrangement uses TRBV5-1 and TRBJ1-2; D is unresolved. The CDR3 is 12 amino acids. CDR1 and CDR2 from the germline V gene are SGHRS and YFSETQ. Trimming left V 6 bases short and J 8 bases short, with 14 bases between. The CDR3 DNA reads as TGCGCCAGCAATGACGGACTAGGGGGCTACACCTTC. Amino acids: CASNDGLGGYTF.

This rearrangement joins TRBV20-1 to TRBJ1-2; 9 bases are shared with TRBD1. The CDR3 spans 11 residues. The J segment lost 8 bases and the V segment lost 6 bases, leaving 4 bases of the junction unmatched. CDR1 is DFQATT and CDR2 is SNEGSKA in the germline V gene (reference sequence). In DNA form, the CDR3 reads TGCAGTGCCTGGACAGGGGTCGGCTACACCTTC. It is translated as CSAWTGVGYTF.

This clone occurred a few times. Here the CDR3 reads CASRRSSGGATTDTQYF. The DNA for the CDR3 is TGCGCCAGCAGACGGAGTAGCGGGGGGGCCACCACAGATACGCAGTATTTT. This sequence joins TRBV10-2 and TRBJ2-3; 11 nucleotides match TRBD2. This CDR3 contains 17 residues. Germline CDR1 and CDR2: WSHSY and SAAADI. V dropped 6 bases and J dropped 2; count of bases not matched to a gene: 10.

In DNA form, the CDR3 reads TGTGCCAGCAGGGGTTCTAGCTATGGCTACACCTTC. It is translated as CASRGSSYGYTF. This rearrangement joins TRBV6-5 to TRBJ1-2; no reliable D call. In germline, CDR1 is MNHEY, CDR2 SVGAGI. Trimming cost V 6 bases and J 4 bases, with 9 bases left between them. The CDR3 contains 12 residues.

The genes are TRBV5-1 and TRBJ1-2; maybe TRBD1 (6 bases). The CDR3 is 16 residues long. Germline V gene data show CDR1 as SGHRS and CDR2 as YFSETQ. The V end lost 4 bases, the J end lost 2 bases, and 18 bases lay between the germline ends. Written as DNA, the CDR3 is TGCGCCAGCAGCCGGGGAACAACAGGGCCCAACTATGGCTACACCTTC. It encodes CASSRGTTGPNYGYTF.

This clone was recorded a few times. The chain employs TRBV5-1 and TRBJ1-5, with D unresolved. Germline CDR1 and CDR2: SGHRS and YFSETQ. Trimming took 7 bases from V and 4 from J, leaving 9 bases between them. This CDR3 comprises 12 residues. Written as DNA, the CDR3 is TGCGCCAGCTTATACCGGAATCAGCCCCAGCATTTT. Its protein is CASLYRNQPQHF.

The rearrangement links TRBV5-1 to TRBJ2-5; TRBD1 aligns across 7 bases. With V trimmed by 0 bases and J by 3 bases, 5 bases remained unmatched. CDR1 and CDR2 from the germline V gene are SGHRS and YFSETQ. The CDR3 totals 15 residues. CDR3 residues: CASSLDGTAKETQYF. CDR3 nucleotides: TGCGCCAGCAGCTTGGACGGGACAGCGAAAGAGACCCAGTACTTC.

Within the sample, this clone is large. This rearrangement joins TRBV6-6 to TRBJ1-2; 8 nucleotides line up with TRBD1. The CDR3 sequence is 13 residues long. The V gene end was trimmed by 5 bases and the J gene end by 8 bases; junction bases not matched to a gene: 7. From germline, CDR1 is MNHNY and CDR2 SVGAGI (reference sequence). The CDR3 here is CASSTGQGGGYTF. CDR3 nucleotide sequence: TGTGCCAGCAGTACCGGACAGGGAGGCGGCTACACCTTC.

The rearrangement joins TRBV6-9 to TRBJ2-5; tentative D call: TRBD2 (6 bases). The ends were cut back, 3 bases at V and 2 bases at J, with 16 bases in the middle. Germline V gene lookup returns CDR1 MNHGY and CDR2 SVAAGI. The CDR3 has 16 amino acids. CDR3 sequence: CASSYSIRRGQETQYF. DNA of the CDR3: TGTGCCAGCAGTTACTCTATCAGGAGGGGACAAGAGACCCAGTACTTC.

CDR3: CSAGQGRTTDEQYF. CDR3 sequence (DNA): TGCAGCGCTGGCCAGGGCAGGACGACGGACGAGCAGTACTTC. The chain is built from TRBV29-1 and TRBJ2-5, with D tentatively TRBD1 (5 bases). TRBJ2-7 matches the DNA end more closely, so the J call is doubtful. This CDR3 is built from 14 residues. Germline V lookup: CDR1 SQVTM, CDR2 ANQGSEA.